A selection of T cell receptor beta chains follows, all from one sample in a study of T cell repertoires in aging, cancer and after chemotherapy. MiXCR, run by TCRdb on the multiplex PCR reads, gives a single entry per CDR3 protein. The repertoire holds thousands of distinct CDR3 sequences, with 30% to 40% as singletons. Sequencing was carried out using blood. These receptors were obtained from a human donor in good health. Both conserved end residues are part of each CDR3. The D gene is left open where the match is weak. Some rows mark clone size as missing; the rest say once, few, many or name a class of expanded clone.

J gene,clone size,D gene,V gene,CDR3 DNA,CDR3 protein
TRBJ1-2,few,.,TRBV6-5,TGTGCCAGCAGTTATTTAGGCCTCGGCTATGGCTACACCTTC,CASSYLGLGYGYTF
TRBJ1-2,few,TRBD1,TRBV5-6,TGTGCCAGCAGCTCCGGGACAGGGATCCCTAACTATGGCTACACCTTC,CASSSGTGIPNYGYTF
TRBJ2-7,large,TRBD2,TRBV29-1,TGCAGCGTTCGCCCCGGGGAGGGCTACGAGCAGTACTTC,CSVRPGEGYEQYF
TRBJ1-1,few,.,TRBV6-5,TGTGCCAGCAACGTACCGAACACTGAAGCTTTCTTT,CASNVPNTEAFF
TRBJ2-1,.,.,TRBV6-4,TGTGCCAGCAGTTTTCGGGGGGCTACCAGGGAGCAGTTCTTC,CASSFRGATREQFF
TRBJ2-1,few,.,TRBV29-1,TGCAGCGTTGAAGGGACTTGGGGGTACGTGGGGGGTGAGCAGTTCTTC,CSVEGTWGYVGGEQFF
TRBJ1-2,.,.,TRBV2,TGTGCCAGCATTCGCCTGGGGCACACCTTC,CASIRLGHTF
TRBJ2-3,few,.,TRBV6-2/TRBV6-3,TGTGCCAGCAGAACGTCCACAGATACGCAGTATTTT,CASRTSTDTQYF
TRBJ2-2,.,.,TRBV28,TGTGCCAGCGGCCGGAGGACCGGGGAGCTGTTTTTT,CASGRRTGELFF
TRBJ1-4,.,.,TRBV10-3,TGTGCCATCAGGGAGAACCAAGGCAGTGAAAAACTGTTTTTT,CAIRENQGSEKLFF
TRBJ2-3,.,TRBD2,TRBV5-1,TGCGCCAGCAGCCTAGGACTAGCGGGGCTTCCTAGCACAGATACGCAGTATTTT,CASSLGLAGLPSTDTQYF
TRBJ1-1,hyperexpanded,.,TRBV12-3/TRBV12-4,TGTGCCAGCAGGGGGTCGAAACGAACACGGACTGAAGCTTTCTTT,CASRGSKRTRTEAFF
TRBJ2-7,.,.,TRBV6-2/TRBV6-3,TGTGCCAGCAGGATGGGAACGAGCTCCTACGAGCAGTACTTC,CASRMGTSSYEQYF
TRBJ2-1,few,.,TRBV19,TGTGCCAGTAGTAGCCAGTGGGGGTTTAACAATGAGCAGTTCTTC,CASSSQWGFNNEQFF
TRBJ2-2,.,.,TRBV27,TGTGCCAGCAAAAAAGGGGCTATCTGGACCGGGGAGCTGTTTTTT,CASKKGAIWTGELFF
TRBJ1-3,.,.,TRBV13,TGTGCCAGCAGCTATCTTAGTTCGGGAAACTCTGGAAACACCATATATTTT,CASSYLSSGNSGNTIYF
TRBJ2-5,.,TRBD2,TRBV4-1,TGCGCCAGCAGCCATGCTACCGGGACTAGCGGGGGGCCCCGAGAGACCCAGTACTTC,CASSHATGTSGGPRETQYF
TRBJ1-6,.,.,TRBV6-1,TGTGCCAGCAGTGATATTATGAATTCACCCCTCCACTTT,CASSDIMNSPLHF
TRBJ1-1,.,.,TRBV6-1,TGTGCCAGCAGGGTTCTGAACACTGAAGCTTTCTTT,CASRVLNTEAFF
TRBJ1-4,few,.,TRBV5-4,TGTGCCAGCAGCTTCGAGTCTAATGAAAAACTGTTTTTT,CASSFESNEKLFF
TRBJ1-3,large,.,TRBV29-1,TGCAGCGTCGCCCAAGACACCATATATTTT,CSVAQDTIYF
TRBJ2-3,few,TRBD2,TRBV7-6,TGTGCCAGCAGCTTAGGAACTAGCGGGCCACGGGTTACGCAGTATTTT,CASSLGTSGPRVTQYF
TRBJ1-1,.,TRBD1,TRBV6-5,TGTGCCAGCAGTCCGCCCCCCGGGACAGCGGTCGCGGCTTTCTTT,CASSPPPGTAVAAFF
TRBJ1-3,.,TRBD1,TRBV19,TGTGCCAGTAGTGGTACAGGGGGCTCTGGAAACACCATATATTTT,CASSGTGGSGNTIYF
TRBJ2-5,.,.,TRBV7-2,TGTGCCAGCAGCCCTAAATACGGGACGGTCCAAGAGACCCAGTACTTC,CASSPKYGTVQETQYF